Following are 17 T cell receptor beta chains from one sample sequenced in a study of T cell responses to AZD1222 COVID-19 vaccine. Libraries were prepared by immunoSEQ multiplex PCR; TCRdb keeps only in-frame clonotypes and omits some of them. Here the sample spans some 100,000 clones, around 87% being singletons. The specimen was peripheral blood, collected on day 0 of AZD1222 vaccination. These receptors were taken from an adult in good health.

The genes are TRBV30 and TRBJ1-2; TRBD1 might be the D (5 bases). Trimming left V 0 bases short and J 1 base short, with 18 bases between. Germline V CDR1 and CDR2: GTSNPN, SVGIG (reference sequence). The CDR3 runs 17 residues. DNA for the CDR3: TGTGCCTGGAGTGTAGGCGGGGCAGCGAATAATAACTATGGCTACACCTTC. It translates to CAWSVGGAANNNYGYTF.

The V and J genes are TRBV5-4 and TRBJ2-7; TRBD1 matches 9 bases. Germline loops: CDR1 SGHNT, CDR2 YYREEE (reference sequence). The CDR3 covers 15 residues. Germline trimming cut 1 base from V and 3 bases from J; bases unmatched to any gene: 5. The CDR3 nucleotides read TGTGCCAGCAGCTTGTGGGGACAGGGTCGCTACGAGCAGTACTTC. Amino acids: CASSLWGQGRYEQYF.

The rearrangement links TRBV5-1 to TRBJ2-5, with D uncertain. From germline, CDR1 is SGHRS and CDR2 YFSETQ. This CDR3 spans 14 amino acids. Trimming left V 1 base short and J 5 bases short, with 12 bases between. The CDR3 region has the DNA TGCGCCAGCAGCTTGTACCCCCACGGGGAGACCCAGTACTTC. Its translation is CASSLYPHGETQYF.

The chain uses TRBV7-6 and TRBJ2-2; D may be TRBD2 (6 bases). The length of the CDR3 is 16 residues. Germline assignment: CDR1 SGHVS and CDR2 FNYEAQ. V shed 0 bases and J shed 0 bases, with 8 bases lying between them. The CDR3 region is CASSLAAGSNTGELFF. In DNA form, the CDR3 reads TGTGCCAGCAGCTTAGCAGCGGGCTCGAACACCGGGGAGCTGTTTTTT.

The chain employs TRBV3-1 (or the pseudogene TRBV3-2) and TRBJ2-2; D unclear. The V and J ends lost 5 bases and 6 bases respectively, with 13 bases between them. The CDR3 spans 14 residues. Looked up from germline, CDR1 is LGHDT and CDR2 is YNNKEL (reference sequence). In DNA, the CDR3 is TGTGCCAGCAGCACAAACCTAGGCGCCGGGGAGCTGTTTTTT. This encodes CASSTNLGAGELFF.

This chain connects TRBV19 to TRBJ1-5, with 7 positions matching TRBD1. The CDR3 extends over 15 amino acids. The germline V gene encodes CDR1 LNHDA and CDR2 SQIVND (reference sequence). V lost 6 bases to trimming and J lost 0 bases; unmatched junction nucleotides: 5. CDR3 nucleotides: TGTGCCAGTAGCAAACAGGGGTATAGCAATCAGCCCCAGCATTTT. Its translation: CASSKQGYSNQPQHF.

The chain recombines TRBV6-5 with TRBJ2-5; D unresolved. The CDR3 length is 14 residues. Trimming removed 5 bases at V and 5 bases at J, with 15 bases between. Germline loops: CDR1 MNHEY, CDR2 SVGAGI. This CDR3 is CASSMASRWETQYF. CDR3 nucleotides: TGTGCCAGCAGTATGGCCTCGCGGTGGGAGACCCAGTACTTC.

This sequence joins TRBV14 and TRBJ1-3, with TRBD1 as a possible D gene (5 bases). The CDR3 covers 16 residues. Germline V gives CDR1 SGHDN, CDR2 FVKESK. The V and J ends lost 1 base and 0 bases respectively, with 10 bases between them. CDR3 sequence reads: CASSQGGRYSGNTIYF. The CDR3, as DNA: TGTGCCAGCAGCCAAGGGGGACGCTACTCTGGAAACACCATATATTTT. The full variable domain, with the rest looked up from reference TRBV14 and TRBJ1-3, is EAGVTQFPSHSVIEKGQTVTLRCDPISGHDNLYWYRRVMGKEIKFLLHFVKESKQDESGMPNNRFLAERTGGTYSTLKVQPAELEDSGVYFCASSQGGRYSGNTIYFGEGSWLTVV.

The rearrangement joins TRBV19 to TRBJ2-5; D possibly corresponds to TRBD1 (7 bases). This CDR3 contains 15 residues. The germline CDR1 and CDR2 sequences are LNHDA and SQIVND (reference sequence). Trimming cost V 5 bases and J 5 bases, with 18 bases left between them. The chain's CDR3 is CASSYGSGGHETQYF. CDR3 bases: TGTGCCAGTAGTTATGGGTCAGGGGGGCACGAGACCCAGTACTTC.

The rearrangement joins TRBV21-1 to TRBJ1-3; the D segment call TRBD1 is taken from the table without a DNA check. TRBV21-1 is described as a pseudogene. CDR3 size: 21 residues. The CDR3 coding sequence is TGTGCCAGCGGGGACAGGGTCGTAGTAAGTGGACCTAAGGGCTCTGGAAACACCATATATTTT. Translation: CASGDRVVVSGPKGSGNTIYF.

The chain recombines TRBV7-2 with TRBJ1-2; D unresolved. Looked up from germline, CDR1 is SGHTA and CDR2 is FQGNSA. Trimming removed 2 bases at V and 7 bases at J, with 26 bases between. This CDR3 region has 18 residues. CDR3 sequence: CASSLRAAAAAIGSGYTF. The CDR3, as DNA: TGTGCCAGCAGCTTACGGGCGGCGGCCGCGGCCATTGGAAGTGGCTACACCTTC.

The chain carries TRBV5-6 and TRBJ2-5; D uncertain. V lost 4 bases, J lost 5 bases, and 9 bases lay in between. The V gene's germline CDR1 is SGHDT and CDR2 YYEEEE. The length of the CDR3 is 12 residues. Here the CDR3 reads CASSLIEETQYF. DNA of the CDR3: TGTGCCAGCAGCCTTATAGAGGAGACCCAGTACTTC.

The CDR3 reads CASTPGQVYGYTF. DNA for the CDR3: TGTGCCAGCACCCCGGGGCAGGTCTATGGCTACACCTTC. The J gene is TRBJ1-2, the V gene TRBV12-3 or TRBV12-4; a weak D match, TRBD1 (5 bases). V gave up 7 bases and J gave up 4 bases, with 13 bases separating them. The CDR3 is 13 amino acids.

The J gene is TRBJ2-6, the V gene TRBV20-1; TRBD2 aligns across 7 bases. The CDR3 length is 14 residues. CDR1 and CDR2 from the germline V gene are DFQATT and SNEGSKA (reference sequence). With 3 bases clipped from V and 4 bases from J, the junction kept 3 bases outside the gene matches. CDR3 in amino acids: CSASRGEGANVLTF. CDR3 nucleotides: TGCAGTGCTAGTCGGGGGGAAGGGGCCAACGTCCTGACTTTC.

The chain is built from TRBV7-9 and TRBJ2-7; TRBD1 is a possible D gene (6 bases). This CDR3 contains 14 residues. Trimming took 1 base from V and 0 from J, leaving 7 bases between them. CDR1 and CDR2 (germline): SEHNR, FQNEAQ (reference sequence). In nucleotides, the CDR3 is TGTGCCAGCAGCTTAGGACAGGTCTCCTACGAGCAGTACTTC. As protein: CASSLGQVSYEQYF.

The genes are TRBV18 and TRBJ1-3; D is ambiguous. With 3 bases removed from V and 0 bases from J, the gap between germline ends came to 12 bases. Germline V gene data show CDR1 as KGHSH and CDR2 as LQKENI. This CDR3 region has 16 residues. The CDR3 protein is CASSPVGSSSGNTIYF. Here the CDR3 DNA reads TGTGCCAGCTCACCGGTGGGGTCCAGCTCTGGAAACACCATATATTTT.

CDR3 amino acids: CASSYAGFNEKLFF. The DNA for the CDR3 is TGTGCCAGCAGTTATGCCGGATTTAATGAAAAACTGTTTTTT. V usage is TRBV6-5 and J usage is TRBJ1-4; no firm D call. The germline V gene has CDR1 MNHEY and CDR2 SVGAGI. The CDR3 spans 14 residues. Trimming pared 3 bases from V and 4 bases from J, leaving 9 bases between.